This T cell receptor beta chain emerged from a study of OX40 agonist ivuxolimab in advanced cancers. Overall study context: Patients received intravenous ivuxolimab every 2 weeks at 0.01 to 10 mg/kg.

The V end was cut by 5 bases, the J end by 0 bases, with 14 bases between. The length of the CDR3 is 15 residues. CDR1 is SGHRS, CDR2 YFSETQ, per germline. Worth noting for this clone: Its target is not known.

Study-wide points: Antigen targets of the expanded peripheral T cells went undetermined. The CD4+ and CD8+ T cells in the blood had expanded clonally by week 6 at 0.1 to 3.0 mg/kg. Patients with a partial response at 0.1-3.0 mg/kg had among the lowest clonal expansion.

Sequencing was performed with immunoSEQ multiplex PCR; in TCRdb, only in-frame clones are kept and a portion is missing. The sample has approximately 62,000 clones; around 90% are singletons. Sample: CD4+ or CD8+ T cells sorted from blood, taken in a trial of the OX40 agonist ivuxolimab. The receptor comes from an adult with an advanced solid tumor such as melanoma, head and neck, liver or kidney cancer. The genes are TRBV5-1 and TRBJ2-5; D is unclear. CDR3 in amino acids: CASRILDGYQETQYF. In nucleotides, the CDR3 is TGCGCCAGCAGGATTCTCGACGGTTACCAAGAGACCCAGTACTTC. Variable domain in full (rest from reference TRBV5-1 and TRBJ2-5): KAGVTQTPRYLIKTRGQQVTLSCSPISGHRSVSWYQQTPGQGLQFLFEYFSETQRNKGNFPGRFSGRQFSNSRSEMNVSTLELGDSALYLCASRILDGYQETQYFGPGTRLLVL.